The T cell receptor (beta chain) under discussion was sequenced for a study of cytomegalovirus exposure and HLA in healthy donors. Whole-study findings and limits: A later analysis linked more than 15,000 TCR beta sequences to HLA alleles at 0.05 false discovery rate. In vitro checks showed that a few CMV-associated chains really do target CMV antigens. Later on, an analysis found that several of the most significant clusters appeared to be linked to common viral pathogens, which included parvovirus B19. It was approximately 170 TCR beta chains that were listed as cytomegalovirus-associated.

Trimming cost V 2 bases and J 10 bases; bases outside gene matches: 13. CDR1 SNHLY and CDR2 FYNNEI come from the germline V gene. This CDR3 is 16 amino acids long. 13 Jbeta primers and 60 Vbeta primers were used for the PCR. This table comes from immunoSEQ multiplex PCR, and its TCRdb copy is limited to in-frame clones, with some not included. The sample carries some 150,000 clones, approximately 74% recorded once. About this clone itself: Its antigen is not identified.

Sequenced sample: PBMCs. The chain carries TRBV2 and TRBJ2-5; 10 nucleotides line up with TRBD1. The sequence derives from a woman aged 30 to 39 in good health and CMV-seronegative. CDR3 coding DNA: TGTGCCAGCAGTGAATCGAAGACAGGGGGCCCACTAAGCCAGTACTTC. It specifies CASSESKTGGPLSQYF. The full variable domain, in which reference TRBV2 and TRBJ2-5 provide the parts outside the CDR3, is EPEVTQTPSHQVTQMGQEVILRCVPISNHLYFYWYRQILGQKVEFLVSFYNNEISEKSEIFDDQFSVERPDGSNFTLKIRSTKLEDSAMYFCASSESKTGGPLSQYFGPGTRLLVL.